The 12 T cell receptor beta chains presented below share a single source sample, sequenced in a study of T cells in Graves' hyperthyroidism and ophthalmopathy. RNA transcripts provided the source from which TCR beta CDR3 regions were amplified. TCR CDR3 regions were first amplified by RT-PCR with HTBI primers. In TCRdb, the multiplex PCR reads were re-called with MiXCR into one record per CDR3 protein. Among around 490,000 distinct CDR3 sequences listed, around 20% were seen once. The specimen sequenced was blood. The receptors shown here come from a man aged 40-55 years with Graves' ophthalmopathy.

This clonotype was picked up many times. The CDR3 loop reads CASSPEAWGYTF. The CDR3, as DNA: TGTGCCAGCAGTCCTGAGGCGTGGGGCTACACCTTC. The rearrangement joins TRBV2 to TRBJ1-2; D gene uncertain. Trimming stripped 5 bases from V and 8 bases from J, with 12 bases between. This CDR3 is 12 amino acids long. Germline V gene sequence: CDR1 SNHLY, CDR2 FYNNEI.

This clonotype was recorded a few times. The chain joins TRBV7-9 to TRBJ1-2; D is undetermined. Trimming left V 5 bases short and J 4 bases short, with 14 bases between. CDR1 and CDR2 (germline): SEHNR, FQNEAQ (reference sequence). The CDR3 is 14 residues long. The CDR3 nucleotides are TGTGCCAGCAGCCCCGAAGGCATTAGCTATGGCTACACCTTC. As protein: CASSPEGISYGYTF.

This clonotype was recorded at least ten times. The J gene is TRBJ1-1, the V gene TRBV5-5; TRBD1 might be the D (5 bases). V gave up 2 bases and J gave up 7 bases, with 18 bases separating them. The CDR3 covers 15 residues. Germline V lookup: CDR1 SGHKS, CDR2 YYEKEE (reference sequence). CDR3 loop: CASSFLAGGIGEAFF. The CDR3 DNA reads TGTGCCAGCAGCTTTCTGGCTGGGGGGATAGGTGAAGCTTTCTTT.

J is TRBJ2-1 and V is TRBV6-5, with TRBD1 as a possible D gene (6 bases). The V and J ends lost 2 bases and 3 bases respectively, with 11 bases between them. The V gene's germline CDR1 is MNHEY and CDR2 SVGAGI. The CDR3 runs to 15 residues. The chain's CDR3 is CASSYQGLGYNEQFF. In nucleotides, the CDR3 is TGTGCCAGCAGTTACCAGGGGTTAGGCTACAATGAGCAGTTCTTC.

This clonotype has ten or more counts. The rearrangement links TRBV7-3 to TRBJ2-2; D could derive from TRBD1 or TRBD2 (6 bases each). From germline, CDR1 is SGHTA and CDR2 FQGTGA. The CDR3 extends over 13 amino acids. Trimming shortened V by 3 bases and J by 6 bases, and 8 bases separated the two germline ends. The CDR3 spells CASSFGGSGELFF. DNA for the CDR3: TGTGCCAGCAGCTTCGGGGGCTCCGGGGAGCTGTTTTTT.

This clonotype was recorded at least ten times. The V and J genes are TRBV7-9 and TRBJ2-1, with 7 nucleotides matching TRBD1. V was clipped by 8 bases and J by 7 bases; unmatched bases: 8. The CDR3 contains 13 residues. Germline V gene lookup returns CDR1 SEHNR and CDR2 FQNEAQ (reference sequence). The CDR3 protein is CASGTATRNEQFF. In nucleotides, the CDR3 is TGTGCCAGCGGGACAGCTACTCGGAATGAGCAGTTCTTC.

In its sample, this clonotype was seen many times. The chain recombines TRBV5-1 with TRBJ1-6; weak D call: TRBD1 (6 bases). The germline V and J ends were trimmed by 4 bases and 7 bases, with 9 bases remaining between them. This CDR3 comprises 13 residues. Germline loops: CDR1 SGHRS, CDR2 YFSETQ. In DNA form, the CDR3 reads TGCGCCAGCAGCATCGACAGGAATTCACCCCTCCACTTT. It codes for CASSIDRNSPLHF.

This clonotype was recorded a few times. The J gene is TRBJ1-5, the V gene TRBV19, with 7 bases fitting TRBD1. CDR1 is LNHDA and CDR2 is SQIVND in the germline V gene (reference sequence). With 5 bases clipped from V and 2 bases from J, the junction kept 9 bases outside the gene matches. The CDR3 loop spans 16 amino acids. The chain's CDR3 is CASSRSGGFGNQPQHF. DNA for the CDR3: TGTGCCAGTAGTCGTTCAGGGGGGTTTGGCAATCAGCCCCAGCATTTT. Filled out from reference TRBV19 and TRBJ1-5, the complete variable domain reads DGGITQSPKYLFRKEGQNVTLSCEQNLNHDAMYWYRQDPGQGLRLIYYSQIVNDFQKGDIAEGYSVSREKKESFPLTVTSAQKNPTAFYLCASSRSGGFGNQPQHFGDGTRLSIL.

Only a few counts were recorded for this clonotype. The chain is built from TRBV10-3 and TRBJ2-4, with TRBD2 as a possible D gene (6 bases). The V end was cut by 3 bases, the J end by 4 bases, with 10 bases between. The germline gives CDR1 ENHRY, CDR2 SYGVKD. The CDR3 loop spans 14 amino acids. The CDR3: CAISDPGLKNIQYF. The DNA for the CDR3 is TGTGCCATCAGTGACCCGGGACTTAAAAACATTCAGTACTTC.

In this sample, this clonotype turned up a few times. This chain connects TRBV6-2 or TRBV6-3 to TRBJ2-7; 7 bases line up with TRBD1. Per the germline V gene, CDR1 is MNHEY and CDR2 is SVGEGT. The V segment lost 0 bases and the J segment 0 bases; nucleotides outside the gene matches: 5. The length of the CDR3 is 16 residues. CDR3 loop: CASSYSRDSFSYEQYF. In nucleotides, the CDR3 is TGTGCCAGCAGTTACTCCCGGGACAGTTTCTCCTACGAGCAGTACTTC.

Only a few counts were recorded for this clonotype. V usage is TRBV12-3 or TRBV12-4 and J usage is TRBJ1-4; D possibly corresponds to TRBD1 (5 bases). CDR3 length equals 16 residues. V gave up 8 bases and J gave up 6 bases, with 22 bases separating them. The CDR3 coding sequence is TGTGCCAGCTCATCTAGGGGAGGAGGGAGCTATGAAAAACTGTTTTTT. This encodes CASSSRGGGSYEKLFF.

This clonotype was detected ten times or more. The J gene is TRBJ2-1, the V gene TRBV6-1, with unresolved D. Germline assignment: CDR1 MNHNS and CDR2 SASEGT. V shed 3 bases and J shed 7 bases, with 19 bases lying between them. The CDR3 consists of 16 residues. CDR3 sequence (DNA): TGTGCCAGCAGTGACCGGAATTTGGGATGGGGAAATGAGCAGTTCTTC. Translated: CASSDRNLGWGNEQFF.